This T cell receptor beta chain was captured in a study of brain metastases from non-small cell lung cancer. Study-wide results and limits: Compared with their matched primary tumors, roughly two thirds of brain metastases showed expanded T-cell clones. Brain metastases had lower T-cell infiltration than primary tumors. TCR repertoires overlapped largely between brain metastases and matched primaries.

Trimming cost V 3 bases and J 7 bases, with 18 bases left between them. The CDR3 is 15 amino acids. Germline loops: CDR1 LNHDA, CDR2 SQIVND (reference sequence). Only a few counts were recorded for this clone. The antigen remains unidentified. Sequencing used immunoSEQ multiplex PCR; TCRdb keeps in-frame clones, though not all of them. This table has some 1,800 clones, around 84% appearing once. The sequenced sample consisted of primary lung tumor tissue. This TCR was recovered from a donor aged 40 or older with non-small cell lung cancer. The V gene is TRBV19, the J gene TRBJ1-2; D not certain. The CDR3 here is CASSISGSKAGGYTF. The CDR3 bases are TGTGCCAGTAGTATTTCGGGATCTAAGGCTGGTGGCTACACCTTC.